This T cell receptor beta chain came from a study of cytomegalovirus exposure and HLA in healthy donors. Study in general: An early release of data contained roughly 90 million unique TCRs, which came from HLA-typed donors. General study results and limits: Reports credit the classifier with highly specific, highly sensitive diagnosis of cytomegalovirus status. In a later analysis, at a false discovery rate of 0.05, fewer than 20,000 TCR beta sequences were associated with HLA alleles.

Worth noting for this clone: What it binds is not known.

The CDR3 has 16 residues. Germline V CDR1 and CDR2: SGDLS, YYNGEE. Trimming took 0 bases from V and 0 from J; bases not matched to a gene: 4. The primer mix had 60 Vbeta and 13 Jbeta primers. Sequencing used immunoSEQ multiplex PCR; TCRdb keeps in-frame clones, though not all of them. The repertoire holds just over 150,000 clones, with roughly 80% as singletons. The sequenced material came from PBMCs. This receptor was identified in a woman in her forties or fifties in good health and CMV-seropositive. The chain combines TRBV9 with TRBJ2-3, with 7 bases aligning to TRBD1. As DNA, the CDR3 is TGTGCCAGCAGCGTAGAGGGGGCCCAGAGCACAGATACGCAGTATTTT. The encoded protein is CASSVEGAQSTDTQYF.